Listed here are 28 T cell receptor beta chains from one sample, sequenced in a study of blood T cell repertoires in COVID-19. TCRdb's copy holds only in-frame clones and misses some; the assay was immunoSEQ multiplex PCR. This table holds more than 85,000 clones, nearly 85% found once. The sample was peripheral blood. These receptors were collected from a woman between 50 and 59 years old with acute or convalescent COVID-19.

The chain recombines TRBV12-3 or TRBV12-4 with TRBJ2-3, with 9 bases matching TRBD1. The V segment lost 11 bases and the J segment 3 bases; nucleotides outside the gene matches: 6. The CDR3 spans 13 residues. CDR3 protein: CAGGGQGTDTQYF. The CDR3 bases are TGTGCCGGGGGTGGACAGGGGACAGATACGCAGTATTTT.

The chain has TRBV11-2 and TRBJ2-3; TRBD2 might be the D (6 bases). CDR3 length: 14 amino acids. Germline CDR1 reads SGHAT; CDR2 reads FQNNGV. V dropped 5 bases and J dropped 11 bases, with 20 bases sitting between them. The CDR3 sequence: CASSATRDFPWQYF. The CDR3 coding sequence is TGTGCCAGCAGCGCAACCCGGGACTTTCCTTGGCAGTATTTT.

This sequence joins TRBV27 and TRBJ1-4, with 11 nucleotides matching TRBD1. Germline CDR1 and CDR2: MNHEY and SMNVEV (reference sequence). Unmatched junction bases numbered 5, after V lost 1 base and J lost 7 bases. The CDR3 is 16 residues long. CDR3 DNA: TGTGCCAGCAGTTTATATCCGGGACAGGGGGGTGAAAAACTGTTTTTT. This translates into CASSLYPGQGGEKLFF.

This clone came up many times. Other DNA sequences in the same sample also yield this CDR3. The V gene is TRBV19, the J gene TRBJ1-2; possibly TRBD1 for D (5 bases). Germline CDR1 reads LNHDA; CDR2 reads SQIVND (reference sequence). The CDR3 sequence is 15 residues long. Trimming left V 3 bases short and J 8 bases short, with 19 bases between. The CDR3 here is CASSMLQGRTKGYTF. The CDR3 nucleotides read TGTGCCAGTAGTATGTTGCAGGGTAGGACGAAAGGCTACACCTTC.

V gene TRBV12-3 or TRBV12-4 combines with J gene TRBJ1-5; TRBD1 might be the D (5 bases). The CDR3 is 13 residues long. V was pared by 3 bases and J by 9 bases, with 12 bases between. The CDR3 sequence is CASSLGQGPPQHF. CDR3 sequence (DNA): TGTGCCAGCAGTTTGGGGCAGGGTCCGCCCCAGCATTTT.

The chain employs TRBV21-1 and TRBJ1-2; the table's D call TRBD1 went unverified against the DNA. TRBV21-1 is an annotated pseudogene. CDR3 size: 19 residues. The CDR3 loop reads CASPTKNRTKYPINYGYTF. CDR3 bases: TGTGCCAGCCCGACGAAAAACAGGACGAAATACCCCATTAACTATGGCTACACCTTC.

This sequence joins TRBV5-1 and TRBJ1-1; 10 bases agree with TRBD1. CDR3 size: 15 residues. Germline CDR1 and CDR2: SGHRS and YFSETQ. V dropped 4 bases and J dropped 1; count of bases not matched to a gene: 4. Here the CDR3 DNA reads TGCGCCAGCAGCAACTGGACAGGGGGGAACACTGAAGCTTTCTTT. The encoded protein is CASSNWTGGNTEAFF.

The rearrangement links TRBV19 to TRBJ1-2; TRBD1 matches at 9 bases. V gave up 4 bases and J gave up 3 bases; unmatched junction bases: 6. The CDR3 is 15 residues long. The germline CDR1 and CDR2 sequences are LNHDA and SQIVND (reference sequence). CDR3: CASSTGTGSHYGYTF. The CDR3 DNA is TGTGCCAGTAGTACAGGGACAGGGTCCCACTATGGCTACACCTTC.

The chain is built from TRBV9 and TRBJ2-5; TRBD2 matches 10 bases. This CDR3 contains 15 residues. Germline CDR1 SGDLS, CDR2 YYNGEE. V trimming: 0 bases; J trimming: 4 bases; junction bases outside the gene matches: 3. The CDR3 bases are TGTGCCAGCAGCGTAGGGCTAGCGGGGGCAGAGACCCAGTACTTC. This codes for CASSVGLAGAETQYF.

This rearrangement joins TRBV11-2 to TRBJ2-3; perhaps TRBD1 as D (6 bases). The CDR3 is 15 residues long. CDR1 SGHAT and CDR2 FQNNGV come from the germline V gene. Trimming removed 4 bases from V and 1 base from J, with 12 bases in between. CDR3 residues: CASSSYRAGTDTQYF. The CDR3 DNA reads TGTGCCAGCAGCTCATACAGGGCGGGCACAGATACGCAGTATTTT.

V gene TRBV4-2 combines with J gene TRBJ1-4; the D gene is possibly TRBD1 (5 bases). The CDR3 has 18 amino acids. The ends were cut back, 1 base at V and 8 bases at J, with 23 bases in the middle. Germline CDR1 is LGHNA and CDR2 is YNFKEQ. The chain's CDR3 is CASSQAFPPSRGEEKLFF. CDR3 DNA: TGTGCCAGCAGCCAAGCCTTCCCCCCAAGTCGGGGGGAAGAAAAACTGTTTTTT.

The chain recombines TRBV2 with TRBJ1-5, with D possibly being TRBD1 (5 bases). There are 13 residues in the CDR3. V was trimmed by 4 bases and J by 1 base, leaving 5 bases between them. Germline V gene data show CDR1 as SNHLY and CDR2 as FYNNEI. The chain's CDR3 is CASSGTSNQPQHF. As DNA, the CDR3 is TGTGCCAGCAGTGGGACAAGCAATCAGCCCCAGCATTTT.

This clone was detected only a few times. In nucleotides, the CDR3 is TGTGCCGGCCGAAATCACGGAGGAGGGACTGAAGCTTTCTTT. Translating gives CAGRNHGGGTEAFF. This rearrangement joins TRBV6-5 to TRBJ1-1; D call uncertain. Germline loops: CDR1 MNHEY, CDR2 SVGAGI. The CDR3 is 14 residues long. V lost 11 bases to trimming and J lost 5 bases, with 21 bases between them.

This clone came up once. This rearrangement joins TRBV18 to TRBJ1-3; D unresolved. The CDR3 runs 14 residues. The V end was cut by 5 bases, the J end by 6 bases, with 14 bases between. CDR1 and CDR2 (germline): KGHSH, LQKENI. The CDR3 loop reads CASSNAMVENTIYF. The CDR3 nucleotides read TGTGCCAGCTCAAACGCTATGGTTGAAAACACCATATATTTT.

There are a few counts of this clone. The chain joins TRBV6-5 to TRBJ2-3; D is uncertain. V lost 2 bases to trimming and J lost 1 base, with 10 bases between them. Germline CDR1 reads MNHEY; CDR2 reads SVGAGI. The CDR3 runs to 15 residues. The CDR3 DNA reads as TGTGCCAGCAGTTACGGTTCCTACCGCACAGATACGCAGTATTTT. Encoded protein: CASSYGSYRTDTQYF.

The rearrangement joins TRBV2 to TRBJ2-2, with D maybe TRBD1 (6 bases). The CDR3 runs to 15 residues. With 4 bases removed from V and 6 bases from J, the gap between germline ends came to 15 bases. Germline V gene lookup returns CDR1 SNHLY and CDR2 FYNNEI. Written as DNA, the CDR3 is TGTGCCAGCAGTGGAGGGAACAGGGACGCCGGGGAGCTGTTTTTT. Residues: CASSGGNRDAGELFF.

The chain has TRBV7-2 and TRBJ1-1; no definite D call. The CDR3 spans 15 residues. Trimming removed 4 bases from V and 1 base from J, with 13 bases in between. Germline loops: CDR1 SGHTA, CDR2 FQGNSA. The CDR3 nucleotides read TGTGCCAGCAGCTCCACGCGGGCAGGGAACACTGAAGCTTTCTTT. Translation gives CASSSTRAGNTEAFF.

CDR3 bases: TGTGCCAGCAGCTTGGGAGGGGGCGACGAGCAGTACTTC. It codes for CASSLGGGDEQYF. V usage is TRBV5-6 and J usage is TRBJ2-7; the match to TRBD1 covers 7 bases. Trimming at V came to 0 bases and at J to 5 bases, leaving 2 bases not matched to a gene. The CDR3 extends over 13 amino acids. Germline V gene sequence: CDR1 SGHDT, CDR2 YYEEEE.

V is TRBV7-8 and J is TRBJ1-2; D gene ambiguous. Germline CDR1 is SGHVS and CDR2 is FQNEAQ. The CDR3 is 14 residues long. Deletions cut 5 bases from V and 2 bases from J, with 12 bases between. CDR3 in DNA: TGTGCCAGCAGCCCCTCCCGGGAAAACTATGGCTACACCTTC. This codes for CASSPSRENYGYTF.

This clone was counted a few times. The chain carries TRBV7-2 and TRBJ1-1; 8 bases map to TRBD1. The V segment lost 5 bases and the J segment 5 bases; nucleotides outside the gene matches: 13. Germline CDR1 is SGHTA and CDR2 is FQGNSA. CDR3 length: 16 amino acids. Here the CDR3 reads CASSQEAGGFNTEAFF. For the CDR3, the DNA is TGTGCCAGCAGCCAGGAGGCAGGGGGCTTTAATACTGAAGCTTTCTTT.

This rearrangement joins TRBV6-5 to TRBJ1-2, with D uncertain. Germline assignment: CDR1 MNHEY and CDR2 SVGAGI. V gave up 6 bases and J gave up 4 bases, with 12 bases separating them. The CDR3 spans 13 residues. This CDR3 reads CASRPEGRYGYTF. CDR3 in DNA: TGTGCCAGCAGGCCGGAGGGCCGCTATGGCTACACCTTC.

Remarks on this clone: The same CDR3 can be traced to other DNA sequences in this sample. CDR3 amino acids: CASSINMNTEAFF. In DNA, the CDR3 is TGTGCCAGTAGTATAAATATGAACACTGAAGCTTTCTTT. The chain combines TRBV19 with TRBJ1-1; D ambiguous. The CDR3 sequence is 13 residues long. Germline CDR1 is LNHDA and CDR2 is SQIVND (reference sequence). The germline V and J ends were trimmed by 2 bases and 0 bases, with 4 bases remaining between them.

The rearrangement uses TRBV24-1 and TRBJ2-2; D may be TRBD2 (6 bases). Germline V gene lookup returns CDR1 KGHDR and CDR2 SFDVKD. Deletions cut 7 bases from V and 2 bases from J, with 16 bases between. The CDR3 covers 16 residues. CDR3 nucleotide sequence: TGTGCCACCAGCCCTCGGAGGACTATCAACACCGGGGAGCTGTTTTTT. Translation gives CATSPRRTINTGELFF.

The chain joins TRBV7-2 to TRBJ2-7, with D possibly being TRBD1 (6 bases). V lost 7 bases and J lost 0, with 13 bases in between. Looked up from germline, CDR1 is SGHTA and CDR2 is FQGNSA. This CDR3 contains 14 residues. The CDR3 here is CASTLSTGSYEQYF. In DNA form, the CDR3 reads TGTGCCAGCACCCTCTCGACAGGCTCCTACGAGCAGTACTTC.

V usage is TRBV5-6 and J usage is TRBJ2-7; D may be TRBD2 (6 bases). Germline V CDR1 and CDR2: SGHDT, YYEEEE. Trimming took off 4 bases at V and 2 bases at J, with 22 bases between the two ends. The CDR3 spans 17 residues. The chain's CDR3 is CASSPPPGTAGAYEQYF. CDR3 nucleotide sequence: TGTGCCAGCAGCCCGCCCCCGGGGACTGCTGGGGCCTACGAGCAGTACTTC.

The chain is built from TRBV19 and TRBJ1-2, with D perhaps TRBD1 (6 bases). Germline CDR1 and CDR2: LNHDA and SQIVND (reference sequence). V was clipped by 7 bases and J by 3 bases, with 18 bases between them. CDR3 length: 15 residues. CDR3: CASTQSTGHDYGYTF. The CDR3 region has the DNA TGTGCCAGTACCCAATCGACAGGACACGACTATGGCTACACCTTC.

This clone was seen a single time. The V and J genes are TRBV19 and TRBJ1-1, with D unresolved. With 6 bases removed from V and 3 bases from J, the gap between germline ends came to 11 bases. The CDR3 has 13 residues. Germline V gene data show CDR1 as LNHDA and CDR2 as SQIVND (reference sequence). DNA of the CDR3: TGTGCCAGTAGAGAGGAAGGTTACACTGAAGCTTTCTTT. Residues: CASREEGYTEAFF.

The chain recombines TRBV3-1 (or the pseudogene TRBV3-2) with TRBJ1-6, with D perhaps matching TRBD1 (5 bases). Germline CDR1 is LGHDT and CDR2 is YNNKEL (reference sequence). V lost 4 bases to trimming and J lost 2 bases, with 12 bases between them. This CDR3 has 16 residues. In nucleotides, the CDR3 is TGTGCCAGCAGCCGAGTTGGGGGGACCTATAATTCACCCCTCCACTTT. Protein: CASSRVGGTYNSPLHF.